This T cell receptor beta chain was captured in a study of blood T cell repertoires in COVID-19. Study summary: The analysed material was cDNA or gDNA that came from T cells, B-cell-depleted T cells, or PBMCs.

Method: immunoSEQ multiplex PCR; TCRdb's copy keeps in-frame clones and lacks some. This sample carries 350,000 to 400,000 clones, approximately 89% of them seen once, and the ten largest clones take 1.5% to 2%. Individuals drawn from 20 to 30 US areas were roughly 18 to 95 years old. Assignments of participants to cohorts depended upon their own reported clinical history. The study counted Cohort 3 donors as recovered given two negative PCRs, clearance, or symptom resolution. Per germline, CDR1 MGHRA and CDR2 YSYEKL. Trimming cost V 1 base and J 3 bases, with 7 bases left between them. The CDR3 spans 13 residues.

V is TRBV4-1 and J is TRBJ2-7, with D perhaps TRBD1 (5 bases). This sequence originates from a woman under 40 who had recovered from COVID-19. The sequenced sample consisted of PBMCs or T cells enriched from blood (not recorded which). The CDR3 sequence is CASSQAGIYEQYF. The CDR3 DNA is TGCGCCAGCAGCCAAGCAGGGATCTACGAGCAGTACTTC.